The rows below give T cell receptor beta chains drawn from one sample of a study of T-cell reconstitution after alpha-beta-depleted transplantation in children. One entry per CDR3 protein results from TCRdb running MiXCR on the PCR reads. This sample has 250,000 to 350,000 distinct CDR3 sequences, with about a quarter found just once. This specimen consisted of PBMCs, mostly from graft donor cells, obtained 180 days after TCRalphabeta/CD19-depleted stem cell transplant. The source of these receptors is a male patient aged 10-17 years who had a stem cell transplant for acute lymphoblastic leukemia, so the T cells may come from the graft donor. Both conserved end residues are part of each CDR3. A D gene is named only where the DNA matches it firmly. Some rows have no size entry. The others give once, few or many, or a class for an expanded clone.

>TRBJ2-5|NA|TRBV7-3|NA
TGTGCCAGCAGCCCCTCACCTATACCAAGTGAGACCCAGTACTTC
CASSPSPIPSETQYF
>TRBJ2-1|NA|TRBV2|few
TGTGCCAGCAGAGGGACCTCCAGTGAGCAGTTCTTC
CASRGTSSEQFF
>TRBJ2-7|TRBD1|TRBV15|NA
TGTGCCACCAGCATGAACAGGGGCTCCTACGAGCAGTACTTC
CATSMNRGSYEQYF
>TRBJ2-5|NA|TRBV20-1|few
TGCAGTGCTACTCGACAGCCTCAAGAGACCCAGTACTTC
CSATRQPQETQYF
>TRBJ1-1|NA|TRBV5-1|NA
TGCGCCAGCAGTCTAGAACAGGGAATCGCTTTCTTT
CASSLEQGIAFF
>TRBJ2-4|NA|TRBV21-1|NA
TGTGCCAGCAGCAAGACTAGCGGGAGTGGCGGCGTCGGGATTATAGCCAAAAACATTCAGTACTTC
CASSKTSGSGGVGIIAKNIQYF
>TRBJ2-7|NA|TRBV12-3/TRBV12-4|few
TGTGCCAGCAGCTGGGACTCCAACGAGCAGTACTTC
CASSWDSNEQYF
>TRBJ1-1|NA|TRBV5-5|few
TGTGCCAGCAGTACGGACGGAGGGAACACTGAAGCTTTCTTT
CASSTDGGNTEAFF
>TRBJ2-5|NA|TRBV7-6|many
TGTGCCAGCAGCTTAGTGGTGGGGACTGCAGAGACCCAGTACTTC
CASSLVVGTAETQYF
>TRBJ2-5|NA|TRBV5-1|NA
TGCGCCAGCAGCTTGAATCCTCGTGCCTTCCAAGAGACCCAGTACTTC
CASSLNPRAFQETQYF
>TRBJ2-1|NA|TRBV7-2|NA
TGTGCCAGCAGTTTCCTCGGGACCCGCTCCTACAATGAGCAGTTCTTC
CASSFLGTRSYNEQFF
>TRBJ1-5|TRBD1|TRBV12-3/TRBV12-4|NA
TGTGCCAGCAGTCGACAGGGATATCAGCCCCAGCATTTT
CASSRQGYQPQHF
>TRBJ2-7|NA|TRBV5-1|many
TGCGCCAGCAGCGGATCCTCCCTAGAGCAGTACTTC
CASSGSSLEQYF
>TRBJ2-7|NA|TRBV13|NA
TGTGCCAGCAGCAAGCTACAGGGTACGGGGCCCTTCTCCTACGAGCAGTACTTC
CASSKLQGTGPFSYEQYF
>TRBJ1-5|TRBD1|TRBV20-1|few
TGCAGTGCTATGCCCGGGACAGTTTACAATCAGCCCCAGCATTTT
CSAMPGTVYNQPQHF
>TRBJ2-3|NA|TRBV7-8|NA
TGTGCCAGCAACCTGGGGGCAGATACGCAGTATTTT
CASNLGADTQYF
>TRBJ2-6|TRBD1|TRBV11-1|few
TGTGCCAGCAGCCCCCCCGGGACAGGGTTAGGTCGTGGGGCCAACGTCCTGACTTTC
CASSPPGTGLGRGANVLTF
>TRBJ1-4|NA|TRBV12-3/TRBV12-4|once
TGTGCCAGCAGTCTCCGGTTCCAGGCGTCTAATGAAAAACTGTTTTTT
CASSLRFQASNEKLFF
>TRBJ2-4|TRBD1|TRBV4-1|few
TGCGCCAGCAGCCAACCCCTGACAGGGAAAAACATTCAGTACTTC
CASSQPLTGKNIQYF
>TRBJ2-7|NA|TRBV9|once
TGTGCCAGCAGCGTAGCCCCGGATTTCTACGAGCAGTACTTC
CASSVAPDFYEQYF
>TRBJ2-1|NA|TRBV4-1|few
TGCGCCAGCAGCCAATTGGGGAGGAACTCCTACAATGAGCAGTTCTTC
CASSQLGRNSYNEQFF
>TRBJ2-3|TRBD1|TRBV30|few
TGTGCCTGGAGTGTACTCCGGGACAGGCGGCAGTATTTT
CAWSVLRDRRQYF
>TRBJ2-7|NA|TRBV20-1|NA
TGCAGTGCTAGTATAGCAGTCCTACCGACGGGCGAGCAGTACTTC
CSASIAVLPTGEQYF
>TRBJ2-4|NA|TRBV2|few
TGTGCCAGTGCCGTTGGACTCCAAAAAGGAAACATTCAGTACTTC
CASAVGLQKGNIQYF
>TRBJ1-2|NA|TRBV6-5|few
TGTGCCAGCAGTTACCCTCGTCAGGGTTTCTATGGCTACACCTTC
CASSYPRQGFYGYTF
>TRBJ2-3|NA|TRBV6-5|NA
TGTGCCAGCAGTTACTCTGGGGGGCTGGCTACGCAGTATTTT
CASSYSGGLATQYF
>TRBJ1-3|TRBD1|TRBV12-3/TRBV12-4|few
TGTGCCAGCAGGACCGGGACAGGAAGCTCTGGAAACACCATATATTTT
CASRTGTGSSGNTIYF
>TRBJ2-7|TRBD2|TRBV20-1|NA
TGCAGTGCTAGTAGGACTAGCGGGAACTCCTACGAGCAGTACTTC
CSASRTSGNSYEQYF
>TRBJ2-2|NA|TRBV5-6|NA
TGTGCCAGCAGCTTCACAACAGGGTTCCACACCGGGGAGCTGCTTTTT
CASSFTTGFHTGELLF
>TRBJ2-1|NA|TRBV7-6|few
TGTGCCAGCAGCTCTCGGGACCCCTACAATGAGCAGTTCTTC
CASSSRDPYNEQFF
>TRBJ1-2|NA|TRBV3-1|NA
TGTGCCAGCAGCCAAGAGATCGGTGGCTACACCTTC
CASSQEIGGYTF
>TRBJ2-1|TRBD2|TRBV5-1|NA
TGCGCCAGTAGCCCCCACAGCGGGAGGTCCTACAATGAGCAGTTCTTC
CASSPHSGRSYNEQFF
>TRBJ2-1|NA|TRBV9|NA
TGTGCCAGCACAGGGGACATTACTCCCAGGGATGAGCAGTTCTTC
CASTGDITPRDEQFF
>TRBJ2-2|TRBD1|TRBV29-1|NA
TGCAGCGTTGGAGTCGTGCCGGGACAGGGGAATGTGAGGGAGCTGTTTTTT
CSVGVVPGQGNVRELFF
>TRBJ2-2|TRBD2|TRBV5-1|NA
TGCGCCAGCAGCGAACTAGCGGCGAACACCGGGGAGCTGTTTTTT
CASSELAANTGELFF
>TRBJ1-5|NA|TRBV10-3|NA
TGTGCCATCAGGCAGGGGTTGGGGAATCAGCCCCAGCATTTT
CAIRQGLGNQPQHF
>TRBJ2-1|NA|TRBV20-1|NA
TGCAGTGCCCGGAAGGACAGCTACAATGAGCAGTTCTTC
CSARKDSYNEQFF
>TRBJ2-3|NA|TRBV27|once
TGTGCCAGCAGTTTATCCCCGTACACAGATACGCAGTATTTT
CASSLSPYTDTQYF